This TCR beta chain was profiled in a study of cytomegalovirus exposure and HLA in healthy donors. Whole-study results and caveats: Later analysis suggested links between common viral pathogens and several top significant clusters. Fewer N-insertions than the 666-donor mean were reportedly shown by an Asian-associated ancestry cluster in a later analysis.

The PCR made use of 60 Vbeta and 13 Jbeta primers. Assay used: immunoSEQ multiplex PCR; TCRdb lists only in-frame clones, some missing. The sample has some 100,000 clones; roughly 79% are singletons. The CDR3 covers 17 residues. Germline values: CDR1 LNHNV, CDR2 YYDKDF (reference sequence). V trimming: 0 bases; J trimming: 0 bases; junction bases outside the gene matches: 7. This clone was detected a few times. Its antigen is undetermined. This chain uses TRBV15 with TRBJ2-7; 8 bases line up with TRBD2. The TCR was taken from a woman in her thirties or forties in good health and CMV-seronegative. Input material: PBMCs. The CDR3 bases are TGTGCCACCAGCAGAGATGGAGCGGGGGTGTTCTCCTACGAGCAGTACTTC. Translated: CATSRDGAGVFSYEQYF.